The rows below give T cell receptor beta chains drawn from one sample of a study of glioma-infiltrating T cells after dendritic cell vaccination. Some clones are missing from TCRdb's copy, which holds only in-frame ones; the method was immunoSEQ multiplex PCR. The table shows approximately 50,000 clones, with more than 75% occurring only once. Source: blood, taken after dendritic cell vaccination. The source is a human donor with glioblastoma. Both conserved end residues are part of each CDR3.

len	v_gene	j_gene	CDR3aa
14	TRBV11-3	TRBJ1-2	CASSTYRDSYGYTF
16	TRBV9	TRBJ2-3	CASSVEAGLAPDTQYF
14	TRBV11-3	TRBJ1-1	CASSPRDTNTEAFF
14	TRBV19	TRBJ2-3	CASSLEGGTDTQYF
16	TRBV11-1	TRBJ2-2	CASSWGPTGLAGELFF
17	TRBV4-3	TRBJ2-4	CASSQERTSGGSNIQYF
15	TRBV5-1	TRBJ2-3	CASSLAGTSTDTQYF
14	TRBV7-3	TRBJ2-4	CASSPTGTKNIQYF
18	TRBV7-9	TRBJ1-2	CASSPTVGGSTTNYGYTF
17	TRBV4-2	TRBJ2-1	CASSLVPTSGGYNEQFF
15	TRBV6-5	TRBJ2-5	CASSYGSQVAETQYF
14	TRBV7-9	TRBJ2-7	CASSPRAGGHEQYF
15	TRBV19	TRBJ2-7	CASSAGQGELYEQYF
13	TRBV2	TRBJ1-2	CASSPPTEYGYTF
15	TRBV5-1	TRBJ2-1	CASREGRYSYNEQFF
13	TRBV4-1	TRBJ2-7	CASSQGTGDEQYF
13	TRBV7-9	TRBJ1-1	CASSPGGSTEAFF
13	TRBV18	TRBJ1-2	CASSPGAGTAVTF
17	TRBV5-4	TRBJ1-6	CASSKPREGPYNSPLHF
15	TRBV5-1	TRBJ1-5	CASSPRGGANQPQHF
16	TRBV7-3	TRBJ1-2	CASSLRGGRTNYGYTF
17	TRBV10-3	TRBJ1-5	CAISESLDRGLGQPQHF
13	TRBV10-2	TRBJ1-5	CASSESGAQPQHF
12	TRBV29-1	TRBJ1-2	CSVEDSGYGYTF
14	TRBV7-2	TRBJ2-5	CASSADRGEETQYF
14	TRBV27	TRBJ2-7	CASRRPGQGDEQYF
15	TRBV6-1	TRBJ2-5	CASSELRGLQETQYF
11	TRBV20-1	TRBJ2-1	CSASASNEQFF
12	TRBV30	TRBJ2-5	CAGGQGQETQYF
15	TRBV9	TRBJ2-1	CASSVGRGGHNEQFF
14	TRBV19	TRBJ2-2	CASTDRGDTGELFF
14	TRBV25-1	TRBJ1-5	CASSEGRGNQPQHF
12	TRBV6-5	TRBJ2-1	CASGLAINEQFF
15	TRBV7-9	TRBJ2-2	CASSRQGADTGELFF
13	TRBV27	TRBJ1-5	CASSPDRVQPQHF
12	TRBV7-7	TRBJ2-1	CASSPRTGEQFF
13	TRBV18	TRBJ1-1	CASSPGGNTEAFF
14	TRBV28	TRBJ2-7	CASKIRQGGYEQYF
16	TRBV5-5	TRBJ2-7	CASSLDIGTVSYEQYF
15	TRBV28	TRBJ2-7	CASSRGQGIRYEQYF
14	TRBV18	TRBJ1-4	CASSPGAPSEKLFF
16	TRBV9	TRBJ2-1	CASSVENGGAMDEQFF
15	TRBV18	TRBJ2-1	CASSLRGGSNNEQFF
15	TRBV27	TRBJ2-1	CASSRGTSGNNEQFF
14	TRBV18	TRBJ2-7	CASSPREQGAVQYF
16	TRBV6-1	TRBJ2-7	CASSEGMWRGTYEQYF
13	TRBV7-2	TRBJ1-4	CASSTEANEKLFF
15	TRBV7-9	TRBJ2-7	CASSLVLAGLYEQYF
11	TRBV30	TRBJ2-7	CAWIGGVEQYF
16	TRBV7-3	TRBJ2-2	CASSSTGGLNTGELFF
15	TRBV4-2	TRBJ1-4	CASSQTGESNEKLFF
15	TRBV25-1	TRBJ1-1	CASTHGGQGNTEAFF
13	TRBV4-3	TRBJ1-1	CASSQLQGDEAFF
14	TRBV9	TRBJ2-5	CASSVEQDTETQYF
16	TRBV29-1	TRBJ2-7	CSVLGLAGGNTYEQYF
16	TRBV7-9	TRBJ1-5	CASSLVGGEDDQPQHF
14	TRBV5-6	TRBJ1-6	CASSADRTNSPLHF
16	TRBV19	TRBJ2-1	CASSISLAGRLDEQFF
14	TRBV6-1	TRBJ1-2	CASSADRGPYGYTF
12	TRBV6-5	TRBJ2-7	CASESGDLEQYF